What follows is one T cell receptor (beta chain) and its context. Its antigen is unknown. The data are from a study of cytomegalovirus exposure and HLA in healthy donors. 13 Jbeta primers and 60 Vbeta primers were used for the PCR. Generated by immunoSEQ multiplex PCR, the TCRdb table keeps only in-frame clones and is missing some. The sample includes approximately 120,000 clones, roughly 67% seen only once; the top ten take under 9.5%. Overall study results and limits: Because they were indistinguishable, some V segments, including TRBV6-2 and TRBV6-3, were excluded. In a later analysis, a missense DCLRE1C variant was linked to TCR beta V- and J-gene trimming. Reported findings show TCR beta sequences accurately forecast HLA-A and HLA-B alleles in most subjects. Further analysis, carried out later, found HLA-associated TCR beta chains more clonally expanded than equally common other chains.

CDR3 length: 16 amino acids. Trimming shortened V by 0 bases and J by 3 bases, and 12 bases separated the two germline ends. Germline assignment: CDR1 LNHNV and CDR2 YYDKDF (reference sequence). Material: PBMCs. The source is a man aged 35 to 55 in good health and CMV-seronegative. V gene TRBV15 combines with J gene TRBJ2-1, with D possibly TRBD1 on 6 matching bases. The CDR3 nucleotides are TGTGCCACCAGCAGAGAACGCCCGGGACACTACAATGAGCAGTTCTTC. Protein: CATSRERPGHYNEQFF.